This T cell receptor (beta chain) was documented in a study of blood T cell repertoires in COVID-19. Background on the study: Both acute and convalescent COVID-19 samples were obtained from the United States, Italy and Spain.

CDR1 and CDR2 (germline): LNHDA, SQIVND (reference sequence). With 7 bases removed from V and 7 bases from J, the gap between germline ends came to 17 bases. CDR3 length: 15 residues. Generated by immunoSEQ multiplex PCR, the TCRdb table keeps only in-frame clones and is missing some. This table has around 99,000 clones, approximately 85% appearing once. This receptor was taken from a woman aged 80 or over with active or convalescent COVID-19. Sequenced input: peripheral blood. The rearrangement joins TRBV19 to TRBJ1-6; D is possibly TRBD1 (6 bases). The CDR3 loop reads CASTSPTGKNSPLHF. CDR3 DNA sequence: TGTGCCAGTACTTCGCCCACAGGGAAGAATTCACCCCTCCACTTT.